The 21 T cell receptor beta chains in this list originate from one sample, sequenced in a study of cytomegalovirus exposure and HLA in healthy donors. Here immunoSEQ multiplex PCR was the method, and the copy in TCRdb shows in-frame clones only, minus some. Altogether about 140,000 clones are present, approximately 90% being singletons, with the ten largest covering roughly 4.3%. Sample: PBMCs. The receptor set was obtained from a man aged 18-30 years in good health and CMV-seropositive.

The table lists this clone with a count of one. This chain links TRBV6-5 with TRBJ2-5, with TRBD1 identical over 7 bases. The length of the CDR3 is 13 residues. The junction had 6 bases not matched to a gene; V was cut back by 6 bases and J by 5 bases. CDR1 is MNHEY and CDR2 is SVGAGI in the germline V gene. CDR3 sequence (DNA): TGTGCCAGCAGCCCCGGACAGGCGGAGACCCAGTACTTC. This encodes CASSPGQAETQYF.

This clone has a single count. V is TRBV25-1 and J is TRBJ1-1; D is unclear. CDR1 is MGHDK and CDR2 is SYGVNS in the germline V gene. The CDR3 loop spans 12 amino acids. V was trimmed by 6 bases and J by 4 bases, leaving 9 bases between them. The CDR3 spells CASSWAGTEAFF. CDR3 sequence (DNA): TGTGCCAGCAGCTGGGCCGGCACTGAAGCTTTCTTT.

The chain combines TRBV18 with TRBJ2-5; D is unclear. The germline gives CDR1 KGHSH, CDR2 LQKENI. This CDR3 comprises 13 residues. The V and J ends lost 6 bases and 5 bases respectively, with 13 bases between them. In DNA, the CDR3 is TGTGCCAGCTCCTCCGGTTTCGGGGAGACCCAGTACTTC. Protein product: CASSSGFGETQYF.

The chain carries TRBV19 and TRBJ2-3, with TRBD2 matching over 10 bases. In germline, CDR1 is LNHDA, CDR2 SQIVND (reference sequence). V trimming: 1 base; J trimming: 3 bases; junction bases outside the gene matches: 4. The CDR3 covers 16 residues. CDR3 region: CASSIVAGGVTDTQYF. For the CDR3, the DNA is TGTGCCAGTAGTATAGTAGCGGGAGGAGTGACAGATACGCAGTATTTT. Looking up the rest from reference TRBV19 and TRBJ2-3 gives the full variable domain: DGGITQSPKYLFRKEGQNVTLSCEQNLNHDAMYWYRQDPGQGLRLIYYSQIVNDFQKGDIAEGYSVSREKKESFPLTVTSAQKNPTAFYLCASSIVAGGVTDTQYFGPGTRLTVL.

A single count supports this clone. The rearrangement uses TRBV2 and TRBJ1-2; D is uncertain. This CDR3 is built from 13 residues. Trimming took off 6 bases at V and 1 base at J, with 9 bases between the two ends. CDR1 SNHLY and CDR2 FYNNEI come from the germline V gene. Here the CDR3 reads CASRTRDNYGYTF. The CDR3 nucleotides are TGTGCCAGCAGGACGAGGGATAACTATGGCTACACCTTC. Filled out from reference TRBV2 and TRBJ1-2, the complete variable domain reads EPEVTQTPSHQVTQMGQEVILRCVPISNHLYFYWYRQILGQKVEFLVSFYNNEISEKSEIFDDQFSVERPDGSNFTLKIRSTKLEDSAMYFCASRTRDNYGYTFGSGTRLTVV.

Concerning this clone itself: This could be a read error, since a much larger clone is one nucleotide away. Other DNA sequences of this sample code for an identical CDR3. The chain has TRBV7-9 and TRBJ1-1, with 7 bases lining up with TRBD1. CDR3 size: 12 residues. V lost 3 bases, J lost 5 bases, and 0 bases stayed unmatched. Germline loops: CDR1 SEHNR, CDR2 FQNEAQ (reference sequence). The CDR3 is CASSLTGTEAFF. The CDR3 coding sequence is TGTGCCAGCAGCTTGACAGGGACTGAAGCTTTCTTT.

The J gene is TRBJ1-2, the V gene TRBV27, with TRBD1 identical over 7 bases. Trimming took 2 bases from V and 5 from J; bases not matched to a gene: 5. Germline values: CDR1 MNHEY, CDR2 SMNVEV (reference sequence). This CDR3 spans 14 amino acids. The CDR3 reads CASSLTEGAYGYTF. The CDR3 nucleotides read TGTGCCAGCAGTTTAACTGAGGGGGCGTATGGCTACACCTTC.

The DNA for the CDR3 is TGTGCCTGGAGTCATTCCGGGACAGGGGGACCTTGGAAGTACTTC. Protein: CAWSHSGTGGPWKYF. The chain employs TRBV30 and TRBJ2-5; 11 bases fit TRBD1. The CDR3 totals 15 residues. Germline-derived CDR1 and CDR2 are GTSNPN and SVGIG (reference sequence). V was pared by 2 bases and J by 12 bases, with 14 bases of the junction left unmatched.

This chain connects TRBV10-2 to TRBJ2-7, with TRBD1 matching 7 bases. V lost 1 base and J lost 2; bases outside the gene matches: 5. The V gene's germline CDR1 is WSHSY and CDR2 SAAADI. The CDR3 length is 15 residues. The CDR3 coding sequence is TGCGCCAGCAGTGAGTGGGACAGTACAGCCTACGAGCAGTACTTC. This sequence encodes CASSEWDSTAYEQYF.

CDR3 loop: CASSAGQFSSGNTIYF. Written as DNA, the CDR3 is TGCGCCAGCAGCGCCGGACAGTTTAGCTCTGGAAACACCATATATTTT. The J gene is TRBJ1-3, the V gene TRBV5-1, with D perhaps TRBD1 (6 bases). Trimming pared 4 bases from V and 0 bases from J, leaving 14 bases between. This CDR3 is 16 amino acids long. CDR1 is SGHRS, CDR2 YFSETQ, per germline.

This clone was seen many times. This chain joins TRBV20-1 and TRBJ1-1, with a tentative D call TRBD1 (6 bases). Trimming left V 4 bases short and J 11 bases short, with 14 bases between. The CDR3 has 11 residues. CDR1 is DFQATT and CDR2 is SNEGSKA in the germline V gene (reference sequence). CDR3 in DNA: TGCAGTGCTACCCCGACAGGTGAGGCTTTCTTT. Its translation: CSATPTGEAFF.

Only a few counts were recorded for this clone. CDR3 bases: TGTGCCAGCAGTGGTGTCGGCTACGAGCAGTACTTC. This codes for CASSGVGYEQYF. The chain couples TRBV6-1 to TRBJ2-7, with D uncertain. Germline CDR1 is MNHNS and CDR2 is SASEGT. Deletions cut 4 bases from V and 3 bases from J, with 7 bases between. The CDR3 contains 12 residues.

Only one count was recorded for this clone. The gene calls are TRBV18 and TRBJ1-4; D gene uncertain. CDR1 KGHSH and CDR2 LQKENI come from the germline V gene. V was pared by 2 bases and J by 8 bases, with 6 bases between. This CDR3 is built from 12 residues. The CDR3 sequence is CASSPIGEKLFF. The CDR3 nucleotides read TGTGCCAGCTCACCAATCGGGGAAAAACTGTTTTTT.

This chain joins TRBV15 and TRBJ2-7; D is uncertain. Between the trimmed V and J ends, which lost 5 bases and 3 bases, there was a span of 11 bases. The CDR3 loop spans 13 amino acids. Per germline, CDR1 LNHNV and CDR2 YYDKDF (reference sequence). The CDR3 nucleotides are TGTGCCACCAGCGTACAGCTGAGCTACGAGCAGTACTTC. This translates into CATSVQLSYEQYF.

This rearrangement joins TRBV2 to TRBJ2-7; possibly TRBD1 for D (6 bases). Germline lookup yields CDR1 SNHLY and CDR2 FYNNEI. The CDR3 runs to 13 residues. The V end lost 10 bases, the J end lost 6 bases, and 19 bases lay between the germline ends. CDR3 in amino acids: CATHQGQRVEQYF. CDR3 DNA: TGTGCCACTCATCAGGGACAAAGAGTCGAGCAGTACTTC.

The chain couples TRBV5-1 to TRBJ1-5; 9 bases are a match to TRBD1. The CDR3 is made up of 14 amino acids. Germline CDR1 and CDR2: SGHRS and YFSETQ. V was pared by 4 bases and J by 7 bases, with 6 bases of the junction left unmatched. The DNA for the CDR3 is TGCGCCAGCAGCACGACAGGGGGTGGGCAGCCCCAGCATTTT. As protein: CASSTTGGGQPQHF.

This clone was detected only once. V and J are TRBV5-1 and TRBJ2-2, with a weak D call TRBD1 (6 bases). The germline V gene encodes CDR1 SGHRS and CDR2 YFSETQ. V dropped 0 bases and J dropped 5 bases, with 11 bases sitting between them. The CDR3 extends over 15 amino acids. CDR3 sequence reads: CASSLEGESTGELFF. CDR3 nucleotide sequence: TGCGCCAGCAGCTTGGAGGGGGAAAGTACCGGGGAGCTGTTTTTT.

This clone was counted a few times. This chain connects TRBV7-2 to TRBJ2-2; 7 bases fit TRBD2. Germline trimming cut 5 bases from V and 3 bases from J; bases unmatched to any gene: 6. The CDR3 contains 15 residues. Germline V gene lookup returns CDR1 SGHTA and CDR2 FQGNSA. Written as DNA, the CDR3 is TGTGCCAGCAGCATTAGCGGGTCTTACACCGGGGAGCTGTTTTTT. Translation: CASSISGSYTGELFF.

The chain has TRBV6-1 and TRBJ1-3; no firm D call. Trimming stripped 7 bases from V and 4 bases from J, with 11 bases between. Per germline, CDR1 MNHNS and CDR2 SASEGT. The CDR3 is 13 amino acids. The CDR3 DNA sequence: TGTGCCAGCAAACGGATAGCGGGAAACACCATATATTTT. Its translation is CASKRIAGNTIYF.

This chain connects TRBV11-1 to TRBJ2-7; maybe TRBD2 (6 bases). CDR1 and CDR2 (germline): SGHAT, FQDESV (reference sequence). V lost 6 bases, J lost 2 bases, and 8 bases lay in between. The CDR3 is made up of 12 amino acids. CDR3 sequence reads: CASRGTPYEQYF. The CDR3 DNA reads as TGTGCCAGCAGGGGGACTCCCTACGAGCAGTACTTC.

V gene TRBV5-1 combines with J gene TRBJ1-5; weak D call: TRBD1 (6 bases). The CDR3 has 14 amino acids. V shed 4 bases and J shed 7 bases, with 15 bases lying between them. Germline CDR1 SGHRS, CDR2 YFSETQ. The CDR3 coding sequence is TGCGCCAGCAGCCTCGACGGGGGGGCACAGCCCCAGCATTTT. Its translation: CASSLDGGAQPQHF.